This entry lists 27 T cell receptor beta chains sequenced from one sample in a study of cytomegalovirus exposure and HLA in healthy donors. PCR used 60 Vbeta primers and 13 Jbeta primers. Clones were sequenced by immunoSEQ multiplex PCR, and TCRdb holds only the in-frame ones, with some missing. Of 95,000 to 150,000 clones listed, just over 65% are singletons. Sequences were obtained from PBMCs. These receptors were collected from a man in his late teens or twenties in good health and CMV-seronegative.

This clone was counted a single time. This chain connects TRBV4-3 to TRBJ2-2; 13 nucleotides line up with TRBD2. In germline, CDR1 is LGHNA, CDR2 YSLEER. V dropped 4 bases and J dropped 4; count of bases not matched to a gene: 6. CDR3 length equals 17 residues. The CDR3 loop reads CASSLLGLAGSTGELFF. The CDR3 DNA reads TGCGCCAGCAGCCTTTTGGGACTAGCGGGAAGCACCGGGGAGCTGTTTTTT.

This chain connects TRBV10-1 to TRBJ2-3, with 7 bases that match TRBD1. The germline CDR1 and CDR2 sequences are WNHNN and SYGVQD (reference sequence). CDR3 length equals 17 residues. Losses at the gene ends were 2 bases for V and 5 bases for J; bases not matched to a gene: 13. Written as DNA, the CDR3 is TGCGCCAGCAGTGAGATGAAACAGACAGGGAAGGGAGATACGCAGTATTTT. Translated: CASSEMKQTGKGDTQYF.

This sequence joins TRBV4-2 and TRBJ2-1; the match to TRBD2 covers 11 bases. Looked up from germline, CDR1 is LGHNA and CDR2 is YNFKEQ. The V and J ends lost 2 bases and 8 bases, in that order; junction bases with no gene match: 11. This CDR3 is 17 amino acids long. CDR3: CASSQSLAGGPRDEQFF. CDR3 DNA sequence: TGTGCCAGCAGCCAAAGTTTAGCGGGAGGGCCTAGGGATGAGCAGTTCTTC.

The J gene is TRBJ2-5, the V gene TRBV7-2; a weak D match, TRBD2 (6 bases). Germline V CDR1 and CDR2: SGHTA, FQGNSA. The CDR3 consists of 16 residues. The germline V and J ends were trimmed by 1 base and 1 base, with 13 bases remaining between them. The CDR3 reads CASSLGSGGPQETQYF. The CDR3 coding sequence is TGTGCCAGCAGCTTAGGTAGCGGAGGGCCCCAAGAGACCCAGTACTTC.

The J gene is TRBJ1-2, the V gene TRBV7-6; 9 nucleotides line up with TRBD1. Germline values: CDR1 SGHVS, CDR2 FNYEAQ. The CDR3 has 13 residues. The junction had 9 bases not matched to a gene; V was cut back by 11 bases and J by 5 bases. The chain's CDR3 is CAVRTGELYGYTF. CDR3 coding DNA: TGTGCCGTTAGGACAGGGGAATTATATGGCTACACCTTC. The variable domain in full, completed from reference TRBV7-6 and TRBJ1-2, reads GAGVSQSPRYKVTKRGQDVALRCDPISGHVSLYWYRQALGQGPEFLTYFNYEAQQDKSGLPNDRFSAERPEGSISTLTIQRTEQRDSAMYRCAVRTGELYGYTFGSGTRLTVV.

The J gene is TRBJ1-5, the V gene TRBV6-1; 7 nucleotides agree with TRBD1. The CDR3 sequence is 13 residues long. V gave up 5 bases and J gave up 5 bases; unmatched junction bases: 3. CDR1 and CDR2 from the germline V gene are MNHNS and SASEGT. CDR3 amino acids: CASSIRGHQPQHF. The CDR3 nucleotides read TGTGCCAGCAGTATTAGGGGGCATCAGCCCCAGCATTTT.

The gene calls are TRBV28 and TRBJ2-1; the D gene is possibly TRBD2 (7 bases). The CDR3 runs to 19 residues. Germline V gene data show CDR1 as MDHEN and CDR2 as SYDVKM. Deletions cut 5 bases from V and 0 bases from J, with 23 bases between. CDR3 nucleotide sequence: TGTGCCAGCAGTGCCCGGGACTCCCTAAGGGGGGGCTCCTACAATGAGCAGTTCTTC. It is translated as CASSARDSLRGGSYNEQFF.

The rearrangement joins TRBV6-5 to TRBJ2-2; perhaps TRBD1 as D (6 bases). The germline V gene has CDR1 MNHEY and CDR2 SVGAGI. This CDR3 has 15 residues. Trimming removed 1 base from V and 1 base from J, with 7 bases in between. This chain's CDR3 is CASSYLQGNTGELFF. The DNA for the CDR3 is TGTGCCAGCAGTTACTTACAGGGGAACACCGGGGAGCTGTTTTTT.

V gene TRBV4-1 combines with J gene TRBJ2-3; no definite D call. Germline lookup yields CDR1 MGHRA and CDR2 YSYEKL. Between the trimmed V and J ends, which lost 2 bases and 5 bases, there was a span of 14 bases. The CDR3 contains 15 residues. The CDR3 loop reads CASSQTAVAKDTQYF. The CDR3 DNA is TGCGCCAGCAGCCAAACAGCAGTCGCAAAAGATACGCAGTATTTT.

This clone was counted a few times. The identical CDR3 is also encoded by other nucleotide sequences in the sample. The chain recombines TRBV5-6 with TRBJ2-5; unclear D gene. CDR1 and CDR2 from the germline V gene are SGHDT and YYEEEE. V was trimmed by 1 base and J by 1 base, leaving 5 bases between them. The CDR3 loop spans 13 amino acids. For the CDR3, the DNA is TGTGCCAGCAGCTTGTCCAGCCAAGAGACCCAGTACTTC. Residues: CASSLSSQETQYF.

The CDR3, as DNA: TGTGCCAGTAGTATAGGGCAACAGGATACGCAGTATTTT. Its protein is CASSIGQQDTQYF. This chain uses TRBV19 with TRBJ2-3; D gene unclear. CDR3 size: 13 residues. Trimming stripped 1 base from V and 6 bases from J, with 8 bases between. Germline CDR1 is LNHDA and CDR2 is SQIVND (reference sequence).

The CDR3, as DNA: TGTGCCAGCAGTTTAGGGGACAGGGGCGGCTACACCTTC. It is translated as CASSLGDRGGYTF. This rearrangement joins TRBV28 to TRBJ1-2; the match to TRBD1 covers 10 bases. CDR1 and CDR2 from the germline V gene are MDHEN and SYDVKM. V gave up 2 bases and J gave up 8 bases; unmatched junction bases: 2. CDR3 length: 13 amino acids.

DNA of the CDR3: TGTGCCTGGGTCCCGCCGGGGGGCACCTATAATTCACCCCTCCACTTT. Its translation is CAWVPPGGTYNSPLHF. This chain uses TRBV30 with TRBJ1-6; tentatively, D is TRBD1 (6 bases). This CDR3 has 16 residues. The V end lost 5 bases, the J end lost 2 bases, and 16 bases lay between the germline ends. Germline V gives CDR1 GTSNPN, CDR2 SVGIG (reference sequence).

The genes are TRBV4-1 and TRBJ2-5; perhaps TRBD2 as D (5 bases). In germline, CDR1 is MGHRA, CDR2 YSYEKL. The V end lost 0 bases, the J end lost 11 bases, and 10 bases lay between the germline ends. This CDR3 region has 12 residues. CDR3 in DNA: TGCGCCAGCAGCCAAGAGAACGGGGAGCAGTACTTC. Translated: CASSQENGEQYF.

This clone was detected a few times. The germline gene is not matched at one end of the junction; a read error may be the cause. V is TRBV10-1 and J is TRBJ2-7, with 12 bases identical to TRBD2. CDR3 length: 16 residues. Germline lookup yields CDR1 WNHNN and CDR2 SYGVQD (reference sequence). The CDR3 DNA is TGCGCCCGCAGCCGGAATCTAGCGGGAGGGCTCTACGAGCAGTACTTC. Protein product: CARSRNLAGGLYEQYF.

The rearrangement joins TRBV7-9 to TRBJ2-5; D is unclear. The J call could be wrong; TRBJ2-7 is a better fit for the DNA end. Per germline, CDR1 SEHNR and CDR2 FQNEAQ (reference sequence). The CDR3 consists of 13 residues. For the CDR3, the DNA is TGTGCCAGCAGCCCCACTGGCATAGCCGAGCAGTACTTC. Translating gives CASSPTGIAEQYF.

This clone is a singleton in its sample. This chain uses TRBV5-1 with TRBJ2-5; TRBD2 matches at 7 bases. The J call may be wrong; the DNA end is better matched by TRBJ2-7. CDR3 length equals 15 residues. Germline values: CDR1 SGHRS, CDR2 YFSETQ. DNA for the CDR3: TGCGCCAGCAGCTTGGAAGGCGGGAGTAGTTTCGAGCAGTACTTC. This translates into CASSLEGGSSFEQYF.

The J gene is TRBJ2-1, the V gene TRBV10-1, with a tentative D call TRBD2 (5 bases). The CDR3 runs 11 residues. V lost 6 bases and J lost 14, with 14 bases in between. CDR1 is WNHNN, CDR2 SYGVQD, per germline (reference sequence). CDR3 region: CASSGEPLEFF. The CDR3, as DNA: TGCGCCAGCAGCGGGGAGCCCTTGGAGTTCTTC.

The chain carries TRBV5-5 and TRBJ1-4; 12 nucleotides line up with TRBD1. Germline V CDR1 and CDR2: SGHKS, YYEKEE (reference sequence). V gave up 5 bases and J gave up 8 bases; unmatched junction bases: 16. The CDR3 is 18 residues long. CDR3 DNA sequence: TGTGCCAGCAGATCATCCGGGACAGGGGGCGCCGGAGGAGAAAAACTGTTTTTT. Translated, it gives CASRSSGTGGAGGEKLFF.

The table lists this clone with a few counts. The CDR3 region has the DNA TGTGCCAGCAGCTTAGAGGCGGGCGAGCAGTACTTC. Protein sequence: CASSLEAGEQYF. This chain connects TRBV7-9 to TRBJ2-7, with D tentatively TRBD2 (5 bases). Germline V gene data show CDR1 as SEHNR and CDR2 as FQNEAQ (reference sequence). The CDR3 is made up of 12 amino acids. V gave up 1 base and J gave up 6 bases, with 7 bases separating them.

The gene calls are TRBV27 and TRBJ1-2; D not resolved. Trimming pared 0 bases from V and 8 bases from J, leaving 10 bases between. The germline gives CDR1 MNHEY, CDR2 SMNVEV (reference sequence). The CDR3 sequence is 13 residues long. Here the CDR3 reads CASSLSGSGGYTF. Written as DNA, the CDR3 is TGTGCCAGCAGTTTATCAGGGAGTGGCGGCTACACCTTC.

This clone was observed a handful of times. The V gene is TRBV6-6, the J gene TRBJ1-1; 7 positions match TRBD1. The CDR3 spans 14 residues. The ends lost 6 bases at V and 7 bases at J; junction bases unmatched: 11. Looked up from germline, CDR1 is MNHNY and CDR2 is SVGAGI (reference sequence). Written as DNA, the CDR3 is TGTGCCAGCAGCCCTACCATCTCAGGGGGTGAAGCTTTCTTT. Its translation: CASSPTISGGEAFF.

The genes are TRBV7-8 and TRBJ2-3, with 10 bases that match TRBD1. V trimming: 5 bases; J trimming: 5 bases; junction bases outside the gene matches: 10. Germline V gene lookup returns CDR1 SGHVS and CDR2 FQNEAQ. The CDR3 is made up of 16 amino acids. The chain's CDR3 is CASSTRDRGLIDTQYF. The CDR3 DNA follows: TGTGCCAGCAGCACCCGGGACAGGGGACTGATAGATACGCAGTATTTT.

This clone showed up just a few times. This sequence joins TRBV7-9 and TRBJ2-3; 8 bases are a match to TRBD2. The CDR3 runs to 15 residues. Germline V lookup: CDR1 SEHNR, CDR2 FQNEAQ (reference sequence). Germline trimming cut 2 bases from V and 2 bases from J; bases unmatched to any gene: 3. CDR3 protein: CASSLPGRATDTQYF. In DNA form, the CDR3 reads TGTGCCAGCAGCTTACCCGGGAGGGCCACAGATACGCAGTATTTT.

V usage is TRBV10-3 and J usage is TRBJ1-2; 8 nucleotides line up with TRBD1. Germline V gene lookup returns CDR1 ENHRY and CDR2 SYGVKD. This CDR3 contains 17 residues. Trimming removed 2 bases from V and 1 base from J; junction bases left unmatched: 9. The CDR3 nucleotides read TGTGCCATCAGTGAGACCGGGACAGGAGGGATTAACTATGGCTACACCTTC. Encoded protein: CAISETGTGGINYGYTF.

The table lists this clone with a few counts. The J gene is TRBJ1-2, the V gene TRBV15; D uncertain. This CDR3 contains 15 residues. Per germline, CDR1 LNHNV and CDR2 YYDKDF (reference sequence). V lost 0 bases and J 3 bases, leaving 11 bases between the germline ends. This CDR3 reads CATSRDKRADYGYTF. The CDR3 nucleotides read TGTGCCACCAGCAGAGATAAGAGGGCAGACTATGGCTACACCTTC.

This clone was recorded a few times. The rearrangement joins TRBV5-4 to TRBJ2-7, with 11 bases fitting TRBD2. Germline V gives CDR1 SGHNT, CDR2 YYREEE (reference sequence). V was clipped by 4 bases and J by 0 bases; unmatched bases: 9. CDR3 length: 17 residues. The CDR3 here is CASSPSPSGRSSYEQYF. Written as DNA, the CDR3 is TGTGCCAGCAGCCCTTCACCTAGCGGGAGGAGCTCCTACGAGCAGTACTTC.